The 25 T cell receptor beta chains reported below all come from one sample, sequenced in a study of cytomegalovirus exposure and HLA in healthy donors. PCR employed 60 Vbeta and 13 Jbeta primers. TCRdb's table, derived via immunoSEQ multiplex PCR, lists solely in-frame clones and lacks some. The sample carries approximately 95,000 clones, about four fifths recorded once. Sequenced input: PBMCs. These receptors came from a woman aged 40 to 49 in good health and CMV-seropositive.

The chain recombines TRBV5-4 with TRBJ2-1, with TRBD1 identical over 7 bases. Germline loops: CDR1 SGHNT, CDR2 YYREEE (reference sequence). V lost 5 bases, J lost 4 bases, and 9 bases stayed unmatched. The CDR3 totals 15 residues. CDR3 amino acids: CASSFGTATYNEQFF. CDR3 nucleotides: TGTGCCAGCAGTTTCGGGACAGCTACGTACAATGAGCAGTTCTTC.

This chain joins TRBV7-2 and TRBJ2-5, with a weak D call TRBD2 (5 bases). Germline V lookup: CDR1 SGHTA, CDR2 FQGNSA. The ends were cut back, 5 bases at V and 4 bases at J, with 17 bases in the middle. CDR3 length equals 15 residues. Here the CDR3 reads CASSVNQLVGETQYF. The CDR3 nucleotides are TGTGCCAGCAGCGTGAACCAACTAGTTGGAGAGACCCAGTACTTC.

This rearrangement joins TRBV30 to TRBJ1-5; 10 bases align to TRBD1. V lost 3 bases to trimming and J lost 6 bases; unmatched junction nucleotides: 11. The germline CDR1 and CDR2 sequences are GTSNPN and SVGIG (reference sequence). The CDR3 contains 16 residues. Here the CDR3 reads CAWSPGQGGYSQPQHF. CDR3 coding DNA: TGTGCCTGGAGCCCCGGACAGGGGGGCTACAGTCAGCCCCAGCATTTT.

Worth noting for this clone: At the DNA level, this CDR3 is encoded by other sequences in the same sample as well. The chain carries TRBV18 and TRBJ1-4, with 7 bases matching TRBD1. Trimming cost V 1 base and J 5 bases; bases outside gene matches: 4. This CDR3 is built from 15 residues. Germline CDR1 reads KGHSH; CDR2 reads LQKENI. CDR3 amino acids: CASSPRSGGNEKLFF. CDR3 DNA sequence: TGTGCCAGCTCACCACGGTCAGGGGGGAATGAAAAACTGTTTTTT.

The chain uses TRBV29-1 and TRBJ2-5, with D perhaps TRBD1 (6 bases). Per the germline V gene, CDR1 is SQVTM and CDR2 is ANQGSEA. V was clipped by 2 bases and J by 5 bases, with 9 bases between them. The CDR3 has 12 residues. CDR3 protein: CSVESQGETQYF. As DNA, the CDR3 is TGCAGCGTTGAATCGCAGGGGGAGACCCAGTACTTC.

The chain employs TRBV6-1 and TRBJ2-4; the D gene is possibly TRBD1 (6 bases). CDR1 and CDR2 from the germline V gene are MNHNS and SASEGT. This CDR3 has 13 residues. V was shortened by 0 bases and J by 11 bases, with 11 bases between the two germline ends. This CDR3 reads CASSEAQGSVQYF. The CDR3 nucleotides read TGTGCCAGCAGTGAAGCGCAGGGGAGTGTTCAGTACTTC.

The table lists this clone with a count of one. The chain joins TRBV18 to TRBJ2-1, with a tentative D call TRBD2 (7 bases). Germline CDR1 reads KGHSH; CDR2 reads LQKENI. There are 13 residues in the CDR3. V gave up 3 bases and J gave up 10 bases, with 13 bases separating them. Here the CDR3 reads CASSPERGAEQFF. The DNA of the CDR3 is TGTGCCAGCTCACCTGAACGGGGGGCCGAGCAGTTCTTC.

V and J are TRBV30 and TRBJ2-1; D possibly corresponds to TRBD2 (6 bases). This CDR3 has 13 amino acids. Trimming pared 5 bases from V and 8 bases from J, leaving 16 bases between. Germline CDR1 and CDR2: GTSNPN and SVGIG (reference sequence). In DNA form, the CDR3 reads TGTGCCTGGTCAAGTTGGGAGGTCTATGAGCAGTTCTTC. This encodes CAWSSWEVYEQFF.

V is TRBV5-6 and J is TRBJ2-7, with 7 bases lining up with TRBD1. J was trimmed by 1 base and V by 4 bases; bases with no gene match: 2. This CDR3 comprises 13 residues. Germline V gene sequence: CDR1 SGHDT, CDR2 YYEEEE. CDR3 nucleotides: TGTGCCAGCAGCGAGGGGGCTTCCTACGAGCAGTACTTC. As protein: CASSEGASYEQYF.

This chain links TRBV6-5 with TRBJ1-2; no clear D. Germline assignment: CDR1 MNHEY and CDR2 SVGAGI. The CDR3 sequence is 16 residues long. V was shortened by 0 bases and J by 6 bases, with 17 bases between the two germline ends. The DNA of the CDR3 is TGTGCCAGCAGTTACTCGGTGTCGGGGAGGGTCCATGGCTACACCTTC. Amino acid sequence: CASSYSVSGRVHGYTF.

The CDR3 sequence: CAWSRGGGTEAFF. The CDR3 DNA follows: TGTGCCTGGAGTCGGGGGGGAGGCACTGAAGCTTTCTTT. The chain is built from TRBV30 and TRBJ1-1, with D possibly TRBD1 on 5 matching bases. Trimming removed 2 bases at V and 4 bases at J, with 11 bases between. CDR1 and CDR2 (germline): GTSNPN, SVGIG (reference sequence). CDR3 length equals 13 residues. The whole variable domain, filled in from reference TRBV30 and TRBJ1-1, reads SQTIHQWPATLVQPVGSPLSLECTVEGTSNPNLYWYRQAAGRGLQLLFYSVGIGQISSEVPQNLSASRPQDRQFILSSKKLLLSDSGFYLCAWSRGGGTEAFFGQGTRLTVV.

This clone has just one count. The genes are TRBV7-9 and TRBJ2-2; 14 bases match TRBD2. The CDR3 consists of 19 residues. Losses at the gene ends were 3 bases for V and 4 bases for J; bases not matched to a gene: 10. CDR1 SEHNR and CDR2 FQNEAQ come from the germline V gene (reference sequence). CDR3 nucleotides: TGTGCCAGCAGCTTTATGACTAGCGGGAGGGCCCTCGGCACCGGGGAGCTGTTTTTT. It specifies CASSFMTSGRALGTGELFF.

This sequence joins TRBV6-1 and TRBJ2-5, with D maybe TRBD2 (6 bases). The CDR3 is 16 amino acids. Between the trimmed V and J ends, which lost 4 bases and 1 base, there was a span of 16 bases. Germline CDR1 and CDR2: MNHNS and SASEGT. DNA for the CDR3: TGTGCCAGCAGTGTTCGGGCTAGCGCATTCCAAGAGACCCAGTACTTC. Residues: CASSVRASAFQETQYF.

A note on this clone: Other DNA sequences of this sample code for an identical CDR3. The rearrangement joins TRBV18 to TRBJ2-3; D remains unclear. V dropped 3 bases and J dropped 3 bases, with 7 bases sitting between them. Germline V gives CDR1 KGHSH, CDR2 LQKENI. The CDR3 consists of 13 residues. CDR3 protein: CASSPSLTDTQYF. The DNA for the CDR3 is TGTGCCAGCTCACCGAGTCTAACAGATACGCAGTATTTT.

The rearrangement joins TRBV19 to TRBJ1-5; D is undetermined. V was trimmed by 2 bases and J by 3 bases, leaving 5 bases between them. Germline V gene data show CDR1 as LNHDA and CDR2 as SQIVND (reference sequence). This CDR3 comprises 13 residues. The CDR3 protein is CASSITANQPQHF. The CDR3 DNA is TGTGCCAGTAGTATAACAGCCAATCAGCCCCAGCATTTT.

This chain uses TRBV2 with TRBJ1-6, with 8 bases aligning to TRBD1. This CDR3 region has 15 residues. The V segment lost 2 bases and the J segment 5 bases; nucleotides outside the gene matches: 2. From germline, CDR1 is SNHLY and CDR2 FYNNEI. The CDR3 nucleotides are TGTGCCAGCAGTGAACAGACAGGGGATAATTCACCCCTCCACTTT. This codes for CASSEQTGDNSPLHF. The whole variable domain, remainder taken from reference TRBV2 and TRBJ1-6, is EPEVTQTPSHQVTQMGQEVILRCVPISNHLYFYWYRQILGQKVEFLVSFYNNEISEKSEIFDDQFSVERPDGSNFTLKIRSTKLEDSAMYFCASSEQTGDNSPLHFGNGTRLTVT.

The chain couples TRBV7-8 to TRBJ1-1; D possibly corresponds to TRBD1 (6 bases). This CDR3 comprises 16 residues. Trimming stripped 2 bases from V and 3 bases from J, with 16 bases between. The germline gives CDR1 SGHVS, CDR2 FQNEAQ. CDR3 region: CASSLPPAGADTEAFF. Written as DNA, the CDR3 is TGTGCCAGCAGCTTACCCCCGGCAGGGGCGGACACTGAAGCTTTCTTT.

The chain has TRBV28 and TRBJ2-1; 9 positions match TRBD2. The CDR3 spans 14 residues. Per germline, CDR1 MDHEN and CDR2 SYDVKM. The ends lost 8 bases at V and 0 bases at J; junction bases unmatched: 2. The DNA of the CDR3 is TGTGCCAGCTTTAGCGGGAGCTCCTACAATGAGCAGTTCTTC. Its protein product is CASFSGSSYNEQFF.

This clone has more than one count but fewer than ten. The chain uses TRBV5-1 and TRBJ1-5; D uncertain. CDR3 length: 14 amino acids. V lost 6 bases and J 1 base, leaving 11 bases between the germline ends. Germline CDR1 SGHRS, CDR2 YFSETQ. CDR3 nucleotide sequence: TGCGCCAGCACCTTTCCTGGCAGCAATCAGCCCCAGCATTTT. Amino acids: CASTFPGSNQPQHF.

The rearrangement links TRBV19 to TRBJ1-1; a possible D gene is TRBD1 (5 bases). Deletions cut 5 bases from V and 4 bases from J, with 11 bases between. The CDR3 is 13 amino acids. Germline V gene sequence: CDR1 LNHDA, CDR2 SQIVND (reference sequence). This CDR3 reads CASSPRRGTEAFF. For the CDR3, the DNA is TGTGCCAGTAGTCCTAGGAGGGGCACTGAAGCTTTCTTT. The whole variable domain, filled in from reference TRBV19 and TRBJ1-1, reads DGGITQSPKYLFRKEGQNVTLSCEQNLNHDAMYWYRQDPGQGLRLIYYSQIVNDFQKGDIAEGYSVSREKKESFPLTVTSAQKNPTAFYLCASSPRRGTEAFFGQGTRLTVV.

This clone was seen more than once but under ten times. The CDR3, as DNA: TGTGCCAGCAGTACTCCACTCGGGACATTCTCCTACGAGCAGTACTTC. Its translation: CASSTPLGTFSYEQYF. V gene TRBV9 combines with J gene TRBJ2-7, with a weak D call TRBD1 (6 bases). Deletions cut 5 bases from V and 0 bases from J, with 18 bases between. The CDR3 extends over 16 amino acids. The germline CDR1 and CDR2 sequences are SGDLS and YYNGEE.

The chain employs TRBV11-1 and TRBJ1-1; D is unclear. Germline V gene lookup returns CDR1 SGHAT and CDR2 FQDESV (reference sequence). The CDR3 length is 17 residues. Trimming left V 3 bases short and J 3 bases short, with 20 bases between. CDR3 amino acids: CASSLSGRSGRYTEAFF. The CDR3 DNA is TGTGCCAGCAGCTTGAGTGGGAGGTCGGGAAGATACACTGAAGCTTTCTTT. Full variable domain (missing parts from reference TRBV11-1 and TRBJ1-1): EAEVAQSPRYKITEKSQAVAFWCDPISGHATLYWYRQILGQGPELLVQFQDESVVDDSQLPKDRFSAERLKGVDSTLKIQPAELGDSAMYLCASSLSGRSGRYTEAFFGQGTRLTVV.

V gene TRBV6-4 combines with J gene TRBJ2-2; 7 bases are shared with TRBD2. From germline, CDR1 is MRHNA and CDR2 SNTAGT. V shed 8 bases, J shed 6 bases, and the junction held 9 bases outside the gene matches. The CDR3 sequence is 14 residues long. CDR3 region: CASGQSGGSGELFF. DNA of the CDR3: TGTGCCAGCGGACAATCGGGGGGTTCCGGGGAGCTGTTTTTT.

This clone was seen more than once but under ten times. The V gene is TRBV4-2, the J gene TRBJ2-5, with D unclear. The CDR3 extends over 14 amino acids. V shed 0 bases and J shed 0 bases, with 5 bases lying between them. CDR1 is LGHNA, CDR2 YNFKEQ, per germline. The CDR3 spells CASSQDPYQETQYF. DNA for the CDR3: TGTGCCAGCAGCCAAGACCCGTACCAAGAGACCCAGTACTTC.

This chain links TRBV2 with TRBJ2-2; D gene uncertain. The CDR3 contains 14 residues. Trimming removed 9 bases from V and 0 bases from J, with 11 bases in between. The germline V gene has CDR1 SNHLY and CDR2 FYNNEI. The CDR3 reads CASYGFANTGELFF. The CDR3 bases are TGTGCCAGTTATGGCTTCGCGAACACCGGGGAGCTGTTTTTT.